The sequence of this TCR beta chain was determined in a study of T cells in Graves' hyperthyroidism and ophthalmopathy. The overall study: Peripheral blood was obtained at initial diagnosis, preceding any treatment. Findings and limits, study-wide: Peripheral blood also featured most of the thyroid clonotypes expanded above 0.001.

CDR1 SNHLY and CDR2 FYNNEI come from the germline V gene. There are 12 residues in the CDR3. The V and J ends lost 7 bases and 6 bases respectively, with 13 bases between them. With regard to this clonotype: The antigen remains undetermined.

Amplified TCR beta CDR3 regions came from RNA transcripts. A first-round RT-PCR of the TCR CDR3 used the HTBI primer set. MiXCR, run by TCRdb on the multiplex PCR reads, gives a single entry per CDR3 protein. The sample lists approximately 380,000 distinct CDR3 sequences; about 18% were seen once. Sequenced sample: blood. The chain couples TRBV2 to TRBJ2-7, with D possibly TRBD2 on 5 matching bases. The clonotype comes from a man younger than 35 with Graves' ophthalmopathy. The CDR3 bases are TGTGCCAGCATCACGAAGAGGGTCGAGCAGTACTTC. It encodes CASITKRVEQYF. Complete variable domain (other parts from reference TRBV2 and TRBJ2-7): EPEVTQTPSHQVTQMGQEVILRCVPISNHLYFYWYRQILGQKVEFLVSFYNNEISEKSEIFDDQFSVERPDGSNFTLKIRSTKLEDSAMYFCASITKRVEQYFGPGTRLTVT.